The rows below give T cell receptor beta chains drawn from one sample of a study of blood T cell repertoires in COVID-19. Clones were sequenced by immunoSEQ multiplex PCR, and TCRdb holds only the in-frame ones, with some missing. The sample consists of roughly 33,000 clones, around 73% of them appearing once. Sequenced input: peripheral blood. These receptors all come from a woman aged 60 to 75 with acute or convalescent COVID-19. Each CDR3 is given with its conserved first and last residue. The D gene is left open where the match is weak. Only part of the rows carry a size: once, few, many, or a class if the clone is expanded.

v_call: TRBV19
j_call: TRBJ2-3
cdr3_length: 15
d_call: NA
clone_size: NA
cdr3_aa: CASSGLAGPWDTQYF
cdr3_nt: TGTGCCAGTAGTGGTCTAGCAGGACCCTGGGATACGCAGTATTTT

v_call: TRBV11-2
j_call: TRBJ2-7
cdr3_length: 10
d_call: NA
clone_size: NA
cdr3_aa: CASSFPEQYF
cdr3_nt: TGTGCCAGCAGCTTCCCGGAGCAGTACTTC

v_call: TRBV7-9
j_call: TRBJ2-4
cdr3_length: 18
d_call: TRBD1
clone_size: once
cdr3_aa: CASSHPDRQGVSKNIQYF
cdr3_nt: TGTGCCAGCAGCCACCCGGATCGGCAGGGGGTCTCCAAAAACATTCAGTACTTC

v_call: TRBV7-9
j_call: TRBJ2-1
cdr3_length: 15
d_call: NA
clone_size: NA
cdr3_aa: CASSFDSFTNNEQFF
cdr3_nt: TGTGCCAGCAGCTTCGACTCCTTCACTAACAATGAGCAGTTCTTC

v_call: TRBV7-8
j_call: TRBJ2-2
cdr3_length: 16
d_call: TRBD1
clone_size: NA
cdr3_aa: CASSLGTGGNAGELFF
cdr3_nt: TGTGCCAGCAGCCTCGGGACAGGGGGGAACGCCGGGGAGCTGTTTTTT

v_call: TRBV19
j_call: TRBJ1-2
cdr3_length: 14
d_call: TRBD1
clone_size: NA
cdr3_aa: CASSSPGGDYGYTF
cdr3_nt: TGTGCCAGTAGTAGCCCAGGGGGCGACTATGGCTACACCTTC

v_call: TRBV5-1
j_call: TRBJ1-2
cdr3_length: 14
d_call: TRBD1
clone_size: NA
cdr3_aa: CASSLRTGNYGYTF
cdr3_nt: TGCGCCAGCAGCCTCCGGACAGGGAACTATGGCTACACCTTC

v_call: TRBV15
j_call: TRBJ2-1
cdr3_length: 16
d_call: NA
clone_size: NA
cdr3_aa: CATSRVAGSSYNEQFF
cdr3_nt: TGTGCCACCAGCAGAGTGGCGGGCAGCTCCTACAATGAGCAGTTCTTC

v_call: TRBV11-2
j_call: TRBJ1-1
cdr3_length: 15
d_call: NA
clone_size: NA
cdr3_aa: CASSSHSGENTEAFF
cdr3_nt: TGTGCCAGCAGTTCACACTCCGGGGAGAACACTGAAGCTTTCTTT

v_call: TRBV5-1
j_call: TRBJ2-7
cdr3_length: 14
d_call: TRBD1
clone_size: NA
cdr3_aa: CASSLDRGPYEQYF
cdr3_nt: TGCGCCAGCAGCTTGGACAGGGGGCCCTACGAGCAGTACTTC

v_call: TRBV7-2
j_call: TRBJ2-7
cdr3_length: 16
d_call: NA
clone_size: NA
cdr3_aa: CASSPRLGGLTYEQYF
cdr3_nt: TGTGCCAGCAGTCCACGACTCGGGGGGCTTACCTACGAGCAGTACTTC

v_call: TRBV28
j_call: TRBJ1-3
cdr3_length: 17
d_call: TRBD1
clone_size: NA
cdr3_aa: CASTSGGASSSGNTIYF
cdr3_nt: TGTGCCAGCACCTCAGGGGGTGCCTCGAGCTCTGGAAACACCATATATTTT

v_call: TRBV19
j_call: TRBJ2-1
cdr3_length: 14
d_call: NA
clone_size: NA
cdr3_aa: CASSNKGRINEQFF
cdr3_nt: TGTGCCAGTAGTAACAAGGGGCGAATCAATGAGCAGTTCTTC

v_call: TRBV3-1/TRBV3-2
j_call: TRBJ1-2
cdr3_length: 15
d_call: NA
clone_size: NA
cdr3_aa: CASSPLEGLGYGYTF
cdr3_nt: TGTGCCAGCAGCCCCTTAGAGGGTTTAGGGTATGGCTACACCTTC

v_call: TRBV6-1
j_call: TRBJ1-6
cdr3_length: 17
d_call: TRBD1
clone_size: few
cdr3_aa: CASSEVRPGTGDSPLHF
cdr3_nt: TGTGCCAGCAGTGAAGTAAGGCCCGGGACAGGCGATTCACCCCTCCACTTT

v_call: TRBV20-1
j_call: TRBJ1-1
cdr3_length: 15
d_call: TRBD1
clone_size: NA
cdr3_aa: CSAIDRGTMNTEAFF
cdr3_nt: TGCAGTGCTATTGACAGGGGAACCATGAACACTGAAGCTTTCTTT

v_call: TRBV5-1
j_call: TRBJ1-5
cdr3_length: 14
d_call: TRBD1
clone_size: NA
cdr3_aa: CASSWGTGMEPQHF
cdr3_nt: TGCGCCAGCAGCTGGGGGACAGGGATGGAGCCCCAGCATTTT

v_call: TRBV5-5
j_call: TRBJ2-7
cdr3_length: 14
d_call: NA
clone_size: NA
cdr3_aa: CASRYGRGSYEQYF
cdr3_nt: TGTGCCAGCCGGTACGGGCGGGGCTCCTACGAGCAGTACTTC

v_call: TRBV12-2
j_call: TRBJ2-5
cdr3_length: 13
d_call: NA
clone_size: NA
cdr3_aa: CASRFLRKETQYF
cdr3_nt: TGTGCAAGTCGCTTCCTCAGAAAAGAGACCCAGTACTTC

v_call: TRBV19
j_call: TRBJ1-2
cdr3_length: 15
d_call: TRBD1
clone_size: NA
cdr3_aa: CASSSQGAHGYGYTF
cdr3_nt: TGTGCCAGTAGTTCTCAGGGGGCGCACGGCTATGGCTACACCTTC

v_call: TRBV9
j_call: TRBJ2-2
cdr3_length: 18
d_call: TRBD2
clone_size: NA
cdr3_aa: CASSVEGLAGLNTGELFF
cdr3_nt: TGTGCCAGCAGCGTAGAGGGACTAGCGGGGCTTAACACCGGGGAGCTGTTTTTT

v_call: TRBV16
j_call: TRBJ2-2
cdr3_length: 14
d_call: TRBD1
clone_size: NA
cdr3_aa: CASYSGTATGELFF
cdr3_nt: TGTGCCAGCTACTCCGGGACAGCCACCGGGGAGCTGTTTTTT

v_call: TRBV30
j_call: TRBJ2-7
cdr3_length: 11
d_call: NA
clone_size: NA
cdr3_aa: CAWSAVADQYF
cdr3_nt: TGTGCCTGGAGTGCAGTAGCGGACCAGTACTTC

v_call: TRBV19
j_call: TRBJ1-1
cdr3_length: 15
d_call: NA
clone_size: NA
cdr3_aa: CASSIQDGGGTEAFF
cdr3_nt: TGTGCCAGTAGTATCCAGGACGGGGGAGGGACTGAAGCTTTCTTT

v_call: TRBV2
j_call: TRBJ1-6
cdr3_length: 14
d_call: NA
clone_size: NA
cdr3_aa: CASSGGTGDSPLHF
cdr3_nt: TGTGCCAGCAGTGGTGGGACTGGAGATTCACCCCTCCACTTT

v_call: TRBV5-6
j_call: TRBJ2-1
cdr3_length: 16
d_call: NA
clone_size: NA
cdr3_aa: CASSLFSRANYNEQFF
cdr3_nt: TGTGCCAGCAGCTTGTTCTCGCGAGCCAACTACAATGAGCAGTTCTTC

v_call: TRBV5-1
j_call: TRBJ1-6
cdr3_length: 15
d_call: TRBD1
clone_size: few
cdr3_aa: CASRTTGTDNSPLHF
cdr3_nt: TGCGCCAGCAGGACTACAGGGACAGATAATTCACCCCTCCACTTT

v_call: TRBV27
j_call: TRBJ2-1
cdr3_length: 15
d_call: TRBD2
clone_size: NA
cdr3_aa: CASSLAGDAYNEQFF
cdr3_nt: TGTGCCAGCAGTTTAGCGGGGGACGCTTACAATGAGCAGTTCTTC

v_call: TRBV3-1/TRBV3-2
j_call: TRBJ2-7
cdr3_length: 16
d_call: TRBD2
clone_size: NA
cdr3_aa: CASSQFSGGLSYEQYF
cdr3_nt: TGTGCCAGCAGCCAATTTAGCGGGGGCCTCTCCTACGAGCAGTACTTC

v_call: TRBV19
j_call: TRBJ1-1
cdr3_length: 12
d_call: NA
clone_size: NA
cdr3_aa: CATHDSLIQAFF
cdr3_nt: TGTGCCACCCACGACAGCCTGATTCAAGCTTTCTTT

v_call: TRBV5-1
j_call: TRBJ2-1
cdr3_length: 15
d_call: NA
clone_size: few
cdr3_aa: CASSSGGGRDNEQFF
cdr3_nt: TGCGCCAGCAGCTCCGGGGGAGGAAGGGACAATGAGCAGTTCTTC

v_call: TRBV7-9
j_call: TRBJ2-1
cdr3_length: 14
d_call: NA
clone_size: NA
cdr3_aa: CASSSSSAVNEQFF
cdr3_nt: TGTGCCAGCAGCTCTTCTAGCGCTGTCAATGAGCAGTTCTTC

v_call: TRBV27
j_call: TRBJ1-6
cdr3_length: 15
d_call: NA
clone_size: NA
cdr3_aa: CASRGVLGLNSPLHF
cdr3_nt: TGTGCCAGCAGAGGGGTGCTGGGGCTTAATTCACCCCTCCACTTT

v_call: TRBV10-3
j_call: TRBJ1-5
cdr3_length: 13
d_call: NA
clone_size: NA
cdr3_aa: CAIKKDLNQPQHF
cdr3_nt: TGTGCCATCAAAAAGGACTTGAATCAGCCCCAGCATTTT

v_call: TRBV7-8
j_call: TRBJ1-1
cdr3_length: 14
d_call: NA
clone_size: NA
cdr3_aa: CASSLEGQLPEAFF
cdr3_nt: TGTGCCAGCAGCTTAGAAGGACAGCTTCCCGAGGCTTTCTTT

v_call: TRBV5-1
j_call: TRBJ2-7
cdr3_length: 15
d_call: TRBD2
clone_size: NA
cdr3_aa: CASSFGASGVYEQYF
cdr3_nt: TGCGCCAGCAGCTTCGGGGCTAGCGGGGTTTACGAGCAGTACTTC

v_call: TRBV6-1
j_call: TRBJ1-2
cdr3_length: 15
d_call: NA
clone_size: NA
cdr3_aa: CASSETLRGAWGYTF
cdr3_nt: TGTGCCAGCAGTGAAACCCTCCGGGGGGCCTGGGGCTACACCTTC

v_call: TRBV9
j_call: TRBJ1-4
cdr3_length: 13
d_call: NA
clone_size: NA
cdr3_aa: CASSAQGNEKLFF
cdr3_nt: TGTGCCAGCAGCGCCCAGGGTAATGAAAAACTGTTTTTT

v_call: TRBV5-6
j_call: TRBJ1-1
cdr3_length: 11
d_call: NA
clone_size: NA
cdr3_aa: CASSFAQEAFF
cdr3_nt: TGTGCCAGCAGCTTCGCCCAGGAAGCTTTCTTT

v_call: TRBV6-6
j_call: TRBJ2-5
cdr3_length: 15
d_call: NA
clone_size: NA
cdr3_aa: CASSYSWAEQETQYF
cdr3_nt: TGTGCCAGCAGTTACTCGTGGGCCGAACAAGAGACCCAGTACTTC

v_call: TRBV6-5
j_call: TRBJ2-1
cdr3_length: 16
d_call: NA
clone_size: NA
cdr3_aa: CASSYTARSSYNEQFF
cdr3_nt: TGTGCCAGCAGTTATACCGCGCGGAGCTCCTACAATGAGCAGTTCTTC

v_call: TRBV2
j_call: TRBJ2-3
cdr3_length: 15
d_call: TRBD1
clone_size: NA
cdr3_aa: CASSGGTGSTDTQYF
cdr3_nt: TGTGCCAGCAGTGGTGGGACAGGGAGCACAGATACGCAGTATTTT

v_call: TRBV29-1
j_call: TRBJ1-2
cdr3_length: 12
d_call: TRBD1
clone_size: NA
cdr3_aa: CSASGGDYGYTF
cdr3_nt: TGCAGCGCCTCAGGGGGCGACTATGGCTACACCTTC

v_call: TRBV5-8
j_call: TRBJ1-5
cdr3_length: 16
d_call: NA
clone_size: NA
cdr3_aa: CASSLPGFEGNQPQHF
cdr3_nt: TGTGCCAGCAGCTTGCCGGGGTTTGAGGGCAATCAGCCCCAGCATTTT

v_call: TRBV11-2
j_call: TRBJ1-2
cdr3_length: 13
d_call: NA
clone_size: NA
cdr3_aa: CASSSRGFNGYTF
cdr3_nt: TGTGCCAGCAGCTCCCGGGGATTTAATGGCTACACCTTC

v_call: TRBV5-1
j_call: TRBJ2-1
cdr3_length: 14
d_call: NA
clone_size: NA
cdr3_aa: CASKLSQGYNEQFF
cdr3_nt: TGCGCCAGCAAACTCTCACAGGGCTACAATGAGCAGTTCTTC

v_call: TRBV18
j_call: TRBJ1-6
cdr3_length: 14
d_call: NA
clone_size: NA
cdr3_aa: CASSPTREGSPLHF
cdr3_nt: TGTGCCAGCTCACCAACGAGGGAGGGTTCACCCCTCCACTTT

v_call: TRBV18
j_call: TRBJ1-4
cdr3_length: 14
d_call: NA
clone_size: NA
cdr3_aa: CASSPPAGGEKLFF
cdr3_nt: TGTGCCAGCTCACCACCAGCAGGTGGGGAAAAACTGTTTTTT

v_call: TRBV9
j_call: TRBJ2-3
cdr3_length: 15
d_call: NA
clone_size: NA
cdr3_aa: CASSVETTSTDTQYF
cdr3_nt: TGTGCCAGCAGCGTAGAAACTACTAGCACAGATACGCAGTATTTT

v_call: TRBV5-1
j_call: TRBJ1-6
cdr3_length: 14
d_call: TRBD1
clone_size: NA
cdr3_aa: CASSQGQQASPLHF
cdr3_nt: TGCGCCAGCAGTCAGGGACAGCAAGCTTCACCCCTCCACTTT

v_call: TRBV18
j_call: TRBJ2-1
cdr3_length: 12
d_call: NA
clone_size: NA
cdr3_aa: CASSPPYNEQFF
cdr3_nt: TGTGCCAGCTCACCCCCTTACAATGAGCAGTTCTTC

v_call: TRBV9
j_call: TRBJ2-7
cdr3_length: 15
d_call: NA
clone_size: NA
cdr3_aa: CASSAHELTSYEQYF
cdr3_nt: TGTGCCAGCAGCGCGCACGAACTAACCTCCTACGAGCAGTACTTC

v_call: TRBV3-1/TRBV3-2
j_call: TRBJ2-1
cdr3_length: 13
d_call: TRBD2
clone_size: NA
cdr3_aa: CASSPGTSGEQFF
cdr3_nt: TGTGCCAGCAGCCCCGGGACTAGCGGGGAGCAGTTCTTC